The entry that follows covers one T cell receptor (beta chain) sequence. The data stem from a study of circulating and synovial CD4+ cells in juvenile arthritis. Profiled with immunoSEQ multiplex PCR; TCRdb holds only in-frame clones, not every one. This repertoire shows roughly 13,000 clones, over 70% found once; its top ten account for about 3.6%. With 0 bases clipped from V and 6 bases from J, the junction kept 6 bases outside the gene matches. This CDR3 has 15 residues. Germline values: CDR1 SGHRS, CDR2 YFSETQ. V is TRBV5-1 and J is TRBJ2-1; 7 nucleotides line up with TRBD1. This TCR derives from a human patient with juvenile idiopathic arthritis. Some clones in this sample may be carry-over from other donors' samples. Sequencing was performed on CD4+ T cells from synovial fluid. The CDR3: CASSLEGAFSNEQFF. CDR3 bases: TGCGCCAGCAGCTTGGAGGGGGCCTTTTCCAATGAGCAGTTCTTC.